This T cell receptor (beta chain) was found in a study of cytomegalovirus exposure and HLA in healthy donors (dated by TCRdb to 2017 to 2019). With regard to the full study: According to an earlier analysis of around 600 of the donors, about 179 million T cells yielded some 110 million unique TCR beta sequences and 276 Gb of sequence data. The study profiled the T cell repertoires of around 700 subjects by immunosequencing and related them to cytomegalovirus serostatus. To predict cytomegalovirus infection status, the study brought together high-throughput TCR immunosequencing, statistical association of individual TCRs with disease status, and machine learning. A later genetic analysis took genome-wide SNP genotypes for about 55% of the 666 donors and used that subset as a discovery cohort. An early release covering some 640 HLA-typed donors comprised 250 to 350 gigabases of sequencing data and tens of millions of unique TCR sequences. Rather than using new phenotypic data, the later analysis identified candidate immune exposures from TCR beta sequences and from how often those sequences occurred across donors. Donor age, sex, ethnicity and CMV serostatus were collected together with the repertoire data. A later analysis re-examined previously published TCR beta repertoires from several hundred donors and added high-resolution HLA genotyping to investigate patterns of TCR occurrence. Four to six DR-DQ haplotypes were handled as single units for association and clustering, since linkage in the cohort was strong. The study was designed to test whether signatures of past pathogen exposure could be identified by cataloging public T cell receptors. On average, around 240,000 unique TCR beta nucleotide sequences were sequenced per donor among about 400 genotyped donors of the cohort, with roughly 18% of those sequences being non-productive. Besides the first cohort of 666 subjects, a separate validation cohort made up of 120 different subjects was used. In an earlier analysis of around 540 of the donors, high-throughput TCR beta sequencing was used to judge whether each TCR beta V gene segment behaved as functional or pseudogenic. All discovery cohort repertoires had been generated using a single sequencing platform. Both class I and class II loci were covered by HLA typing, at four-digit resolution. The number of typed donors differed by locus: about 620-640 for A, B, C, DRB1 and DQB1; 522 for DQA1; 606 for DPA1; and roughly 470 for DPB1. Of the roughly 430 genotyped donors, about 80% fell in the genetic ancestry cluster associated with self-reported Caucasian donors. Broad study findings and their caveats: In a later analysis, some 17,000 TCR beta sequences were associated with specific HLA alleles at a false discovery rate of 0.05. Assigning TCR associations to individual alleles was difficult when HLA alleles, especially DR and DQ, strongly co-occurred. In vitro tests confirmed that a few of the cytomegalovirus-associated TCR beta chains recognize cytomegalovirus antigens. This cohort had only TCR beta chains sequenced, and the lack of alpha or paired-chain data limited which features could be detected. A further reported finding was that TCR beta sequences accurately predicted the HLA-A and HLA-B alleles for most subjects in the first cohort. A cluster of highly shared sequence variants was judged likely to be a technical artifact of the sequencing pipeline. In both the original and validation cohorts, the classifier was reported to diagnose cytomegalovirus status with high specificity and sensitivity. It was suggested by the authors that the approach could potentially be generalized to other disease states and immunological phenotypes. Some IMGT-functional V segments, including TRBV6-2 and TRBV6-3, could not be distinguished by the 87-base-pair reads and were therefore excluded. In an earlier analysis of 500 to 650 of the donors, most TCR beta V segments appeared in productive rearrangements about 87% or about 30% of the time, broadly matching IMGT annotations. The only immune exposure information available for the cohort was CMV serostatus. Most CMV-associated TCR beta chains appeared to be HLA-restricted in a later analysis, and the HLA associations seemed to be driven largely by CMV exposure. In a later genetic analysis, fewer N-insertions in productive TCRs were reported among donors in an Asian-associated ancestry cluster than the approximately 710-donor mean. Most TCR sequences were seen in very few donors, while some public TCRs were found in many individuals. Because counts were too low, about 15 rarely observed V segments, including chromosome 9 orphons, were left out of the earlier analysis of some 600 of the donors. Compared with equally common non-associated chains, HLA-associated TCR beta chains in a later analysis were more clonally expanded and had lower generation probabilities. In a later analysis, several top co-occurrence clusters were reported to appear linked to parvovirus B19, influenza, CMV and Epstein-Barr virus. A total of about 180 TCR beta chains were listed by the study as associated with cytomegalovirus. V-gene and J-gene trimming of TCR beta chains was associated with a missense DCLRE1C variant in a later genetic analysis, and the association was replicated in an independent cohort. Because HLA typing was missing for some donors at each locus, association tests included only the typed subset. Sequencing depth was assumed to be roughly uniform across donors in the presence/absence analyses, though that assumption may not hold. According to a later analysis, TCR association rates differed among HLA loci, with DRB1 alleles showing the most associated TCRs and HLA-C alleles showing the fewest. Linkage disequilibrium might explain the correlated functional status among segregating V segments, but an unknown experimental factor could not be excluded.

Trimming leaves V shorter by 5 bases and J shorter by 5 bases, with the junction holding 6 bases beyond the gene matches. Reading the germline V gene gives CDR1 MGHDK and CDR2 SYGVNS. The CDR3, cysteine through phenylalanine, is 13 amino acids long. This entry keeps only the CDR3 DNA: 39 bases, framed from base 1. Library preparation used the immunoSEQ multiplex PCR assay. The multiplex PCR relied on a mix of 60 forward primers for TCR Vbeta segments and 13 reverse primers for TCR Jbeta segments. Amplification of the CDR3 region of rearranged TCR beta genes was performed with a multiplex PCR assay on genomic DNA. The amplified TCR beta libraries were sequenced on the Illumina HiSeq System as 87-base-pair reads. From the authors' description of their analysis: Across the 600 to 700 repertoires, a later analysis counted 80 million or so unique TCR beta chains, 9 million to 14 million of which were shared by at least two donors. To remove PCR and sequencing errors, raw reads were error-corrected and collapsed into unique sequences using a nearest-neighbor algorithm that merged closely related sequences. Alignment of CDR3 sequences to IMGT reference sequences was used to assign V, D and J gene segments. For a sequence to be retained, at least a six-nucleotide match to both a V gene segment and a J gene segment was required. Rearrangements were called productive when the CDR3 lacked stop codons and stayed in frame with V and J; all others were non-productive. Following IMGT convention, CDR3 was defined as the stretch from the second conserved V-encoded cysteine to the conserved J-encoded phenylalanine. Sequences without an unambiguous match to a single V gene segment were excluded from the earlier analysis of 450 to 750 of the donors. An earlier analysis of some 500 of the donors classified V segments as functional when productive rearrangements were above 56.7% and as segregating when the standard deviation between donors was above 5%. To diagnose cytomegalovirus status from the catalog of TCR beta chain sequences, a statistical classification framework was built. V and J gene assignment, in a later analysis, came from comparing TCR nucleotide sequences with IMGT/GENE-DB human TR gene sequences. A later analysis assigned CDR3 sequences and most-parsimonious VDJ recombination scenarios with the TCRdist pipeline. In a later analysis, every TCR beta chain was defined by the combination of its CDR3 amino acid sequence and its V-gene family, and reads without a unique V-gene family were dropped. As a way to deal with suspected cross-contamination and a sequencing artifact, a later analysis dropped roughly 600 nucleotide sequences that were highly shared and had low generation probability. For each public chain, a later analysis derived a clonal expansion index from normalized ranks of inferred template counts within each repertoire. A later analysis computed generation probabilities with a VDJ recombination model fitted to out-of-frame rearrangements, and checked the results against IGoR. In a later analysis, TCR-TCR, TCR-HLA and TCR-CMV co-occurrence was scored with hypergeometric tests, and a repertoire-size bias correction was applied to TCR pairs. To estimate false discovery rates, a later analysis permuted the HLA or CMV assignments 20 times. A later analysis grouped co-occurring TCRs with DBSCAN, adding TCRdist sequence similarity when clustering within HLA-allele-positive subsets. Repertoires with fewer than 30,000 or more than 120,000 public chains, plus five repertoires with anomalous nucleotide sharing, were excluded from co-occurrence clustering. Not all clones reach the TCRdb copy of this immuneACCESS table, which keeps in-frame sequences only. Checked studies attribute under half of the gap to unresolved V genes and leave the rest unexplained. V, J and clone size were drawn from that table, and D and trimming were deduced from the DNA. This sample lists roughly 110,000 clones; around 76% were detected once. The ten largest make up about 6.1% of the sample.

The cohort comprised more than 550 healthy bone marrow donors. At the time of sampling, all cohort members were nominally healthy, though unrecorded immune exposures were likely present. The donor tested CMV seropositive and was one of the 289 seropositive cohort members. A peripheral blood sample was provided by each donor, and peripheral blood mononuclear cells were used for TCR beta sequencing. The Qiagen DNeasy Blood Extraction Kit was used to extract genomic DNA from the blood cell samples. A remark on this clone: No antigen is known for it. Base qualities were left out, and no much larger clone turns up one base away.

The sequenced sample was PBMCs. The chain employs TRBV25-1 and TRBJ2-7, with 7 central nucleotides matching TRBD1. The clonotype was recovered from a woman aged 45 to 65 in good health and CMV-seropositive. The CDR3 sequence is CASSQPGQHEQYF. The nucleotide sequence reads as follows: TGTGCCAGCAGTCAACCGGGACAGCACGAGCAGTACTTC.